Listed below are T cell receptor beta chains from one sample, sequenced in a study of blood T cell repertoires in COVID-19. Assay: immunoSEQ multiplex PCR; the TCRdb copy retains only in-frame clones and omits some. The data show about 310,000 clones, 85% to 90% seen once. Sequenced: peripheral blood. The receptors derive from a woman between 35 and 50 years old with COVID-19, enrolled during active disease. The CDR3 runs from the conserved cysteine through the conserved F or W. A D gene is named only where the DNA matches it firmly. The size of a clone is reported for some rows only, either as once, few or many, or as a class for expanded clones.

j_gene | v_gene | abundance | d_gene | CDR3nt | CDR3aa
TRBJ1-2 | TRBV20-1 | . | . | TGCAGTGCTAACAGCTATGGCTACACCTTC | CSANSYGYTF
TRBJ1-5 | TRBV27 | . | . | TGTGCCAGCAGTTTCTATAGCAATCAGCCCCAGCATTTT | CASSFYSNQPQHF
TRBJ1-2 | TRBV6-6 | . | . | TGTGCCAGCAGTTACTCAGAAGGGGTCGGCTACACCTTC | CASSYSEGVGYTF
TRBJ2-1 | TRBV11-3 | . | TRBD1 | TGTGCCAGCAGCCCCGGACTCGGTGGGACAGGGGCCGGTGATGAGCAGTTCTTC | CASSPGLGGTGAGDEQFF
TRBJ2-2 | TRBV6-4 | . | . | TGTGCCAGCAGCTTTGGGGTAGCGGCGAACACCGGGGAGCTGTTTTTT | CASSFGVAANTGELFF
TRBJ2-2 | TRBV4-3 | . | TRBD2 | TGCGCCAGCAGCCAACTAGCGGGCCAACCCACCGGGGAGCTGTTTTTT | CASSQLAGQPTGELFF
TRBJ2-3 | TRBV27 | once | . | TGTGCCAGCAGTGGGAGCCACTCTAGCACAGATACGCAGTATTTT | CASSGSHSSTDTQYF
TRBJ2-5 | TRBV7-3 | . | TRBD2 | TGTGCCAGCAGCTTAACAGCGGGAGGGCGCCTAGGGACCCAGTACTTC | CASSLTAGGRLGTQYF
TRBJ2-1 | TRBV5-1 | . | TRBD2 | TGCGCCAGCAGCGCAAGGACTAGCGGTCCCAATGAGCAGTTCTTC | CASSARTSGPNEQFF
TRBJ2-4 | TRBV4-3 | . | . | TGCGCCAGCAGCCCCTCTGGCAGGGGAGCCAAAAACATTCAGTACTTC | CASSPSGRGAKNIQYF
TRBJ1-1 | TRBV11-3 | . | . | TGTGCCAGCAGCTTAGGGATGGGGGCGAAGACTGAAGCTTTCTTT | CASSLGMGAKTEAFF
TRBJ2-3 | TRBV29-1 | . | . | TGCAGCTCCGCCGGGGGGCTGACAGATACGCAGTATTTT | CSSAGGLTDTQYF
TRBJ1-2 | TRBV4-1 | . | TRBD1 | TGCGCCAGCAGCCAAGGGACAGGGGGCGCCGGGGGCTACACCTTC | CASSQGTGGAGGYTF
TRBJ2-3 | TRBV5-1 | . | TRBD2 | TGCGCCAGCAGCTTGGTCGGGCGGGGGGGCACAGATACGCAGTATTTT | CASSLVGRGGTDTQYF
TRBJ2-7 | TRBV20-1 | . | . | TGCAGTGTAAGGACAGTCTACGAGCAGTACTTC | CSVRTVYEQYF
TRBJ1-1 | TRBV9 | . | . | TGTGCCAGCAGCGTAGCTTCGCGGGGGACTGAAGCTTTCTTT | CASSVASRGTEAFF
TRBJ1-2 | TRBV13 | . | . | TGTGCCAGCAGCCCCAGAGGTAGGGAGTACTATGGCTACACCTTC | CASSPRGREYYGYTF
TRBJ2-1 | TRBV12-3/TRBV12-4 | . | . | TGTGCCAGCAGCAAGATAGAAAACAATGAGCAGTTCTTC | CASSKIENNEQFF